These 5 T cell receptor beta chains were all obtained from the same sample, sequenced in a study of blood T cell repertoires in COVID-19. This table comes from immunoSEQ multiplex PCR, and its TCRdb copy is limited to in-frame clones, with some not included. The table has fewer than 500,000 clones, around 89% seen once; the top ten hold over 0.9%. Input material: PBMCs or T cells enriched from blood (not recorded which). These TCRs come from a woman aged 30 to 39 with acute COVID-19.

CDR3 DNA sequence: TGTGCCAGCAGCGGCATGGCAGGGGGAAACTATGGCTACACCTTC. This translates into CASSGMAGGNYGYTF. The V and J genes are TRBV9 and TRBJ1-2, with 7 nucleotides matching TRBD1. The CDR3 length is 15 residues. Germline V gives CDR1 SGDLS, CDR2 YYNGEE. Germline trimming cut 3 bases from V and 2 bases from J; bases unmatched to any gene: 7.

The V call is TRBV5-1, the J call TRBJ1-6; tentative D call: TRBD1 (6 bases). The CDR3 runs 17 residues. Trimming removed 5 bases at V and 5 bases at J, with 20 bases between. CDR1 and CDR2 from the germline V gene are SGHRS and YFSETQ. The CDR3 bases are TGCGCCAGCAGGTTGTTGACTGGGGGCTCTAATAATTCACCCCTCCACTTT. This gives the protein CASRLLTGGSNNSPLHF. Complete variable domain (other parts from reference TRBV5-1 and TRBJ1-6): KAGVTQTPRYLIKTRGQQVTLSCSPISGHRSVSWYQQTPGQGLQFLFEYFSETQRNKGNFPGRFSGRQFSNSRSEMNVSTLELGDSALYLCASRLLTGGSNNSPLHFGNGTRLTVT.

J is TRBJ1-2 and V is TRBV30; a weak D match, TRBD1 (5 bases). The V end lost 0 bases, the J end lost 7 bases, and 9 bases lay between the germline ends. The CDR3 sequence is 12 residues long. Per germline, CDR1 GTSNPN and CDR2 SVGIG (reference sequence). The CDR3 spells CAWSVGVPGYTF. In DNA, the CDR3 is TGTGCCTGGAGTGTAGGGGTCCCTGGCTACACCTTC.

The genes are TRBV2 and TRBJ1-1, with D uncertain. Trimming stripped 8 bases from V and 0 bases from J, with 7 bases between. CDR1 is SNHLY and CDR2 is FYNNEI in the germline V gene. CDR3 length equals 12 residues. Here the CDR3 DNA reads TGTGCCAGCGGGAGATTGAACACTGAAGCTTTCTTT. Its translation is CASGRLNTEAFF. Variable domain in full (rest from reference TRBV2 and TRBJ1-1): EPEVTQTPSHQVTQMGQEVILRCVPISNHLYFYWYRQILGQKVEFLVSFYNNEISEKSEIFDDQFSVERPDGSNFTLKIRSTKLEDSAMYFCASGRLNTEAFFGQGTRLTVV.

The chain combines TRBV29-1 with TRBJ2-3; TRBD1 matches 8 bases. CDR3 length: 13 residues. Germline loops: CDR1 SQVTM, CDR2 ANQGSEA. Trimming cost V 4 bases and J 4 bases; bases outside gene matches: 4. CDR3 nucleotide sequence: TGCAGCGTTGGGTGGACAGGGTCAGATACGCAGTATTTT. This gives the protein CSVGWTGSDTQYF.